This T cell receptor (beta chain) was sequenced in a study of shared clonotypes between healthy human individuals. A split of CD4+ cells into CD45RA+ naive and CD45RA-negative memory subsets was performed. Germline loops: CDR1 SGHRS, CDR2 YFSETQ. CDR3 size: 16 residues. J was trimmed by 3 bases and V by 2 bases; bases with no gene match: 4. Study outcomes and limitations: The study found lower generation probabilities in non-shared clonotypes than in those shared by all four donors.

This clone was recorded only once. What it binds is not known. The method was immunoSEQ multiplex PCR; TCRdb's version includes in-frame clones alone and lacks a portion of them. The repertoire holds more than 400,000 clones, with 96% as singletons. Material: naive CD4+ T cells sorted from blood. Subset indicated: CD45RA+ positively selected. This clonotype originated in a woman aged 25-40 years in good health. V is TRBV5-1 and J is TRBJ2-1; 11 bases line up with TRBD2. The CDR3 region is CASSFSGRADYNEQFF. CDR3 DNA: TGCGCCAGCAGCTTTAGCGGGAGGGCTGACTACAATGAGCAGTTCTTC.